The TCR beta chain under discussion was sequenced for a study of T cells in Graves' hyperthyroidism and ophthalmopathy. Amplification yielded TCR beta CDR3 regions, with RNA transcripts as the source. The primer set for the first-round RT-PCR of the TCR CDR3 was HTBI. TCRdb independently ran MiXCR on the multiplex PCR reads; one entry per CDR3 protein. The sample yields about 480,000 distinct CDR3 sequences, about an eighth seen once. Germline V gives CDR1 SGHAT, CDR2 FQNNGV. There are 11 residues in the CDR3. This clonotype has at least ten counts. A read error may produce the germline difference seen at one junction end.

The chain carries TRBV11-2 and TRBJ2-1; D gene uncertain. This receptor was identified in a woman between 18 and 29 years old with Graves' hyperthyroidism. Sequencing used blood. CDR3 nucleotides: TGCGCCAGCAGCTTGTCAGATGAGCAGTTCTTC. Translated: CASSLSDEQFF.